The clone carrying this T cell receptor beta chain showed up many times. Its antigen is not identified. V lost 2 bases, J lost 5 bases, and 6 bases stayed unmatched. CDR3 length: 15 residues. Germline CDR1 reads PRHDT; CDR2 reads FYEKMQ (reference sequence). Patients were excluded for uncontrolled infection, other autoimmune disease, pregnancy or lactation. These data are taken from a study of T cells in Graves' hyperthyroidism and ophthalmopathy. TCR beta CDR3 regions were amplified from RNA. The HTBI set primed first-round TCR CDR3 RT-PCR. TCRdb ran MiXCR on the multiplex PCR reads and lists one entry per CDR3 protein. The sample includes around 700,000 distinct CDR3 sequences, over 15% of them seen just once. General study findings and limits: Using 13 V-J features, a model discriminated ophthalmopathy from stable hyperthyroidism. Clonotypes that were expanded in thyroid above 0.001 mostly appeared in blood too.

The sequence came from a woman between 50 and 59 years old with Graves' hyperthyroidism that later progressed to Graves' ophthalmopathy. The chain employs TRBV13 and TRBJ2-3; 8 bases fit TRBD2. Input material: blood. CDR3 residues: CASSLRLSGGDTQYF. The CDR3 DNA is TGTGCCAGCAGCTTAAGGCTAAGCGGGGGAGATACGCAGTATTTT.